A single sample gave rise to the 30 T cell receptor beta chains below, sequenced in a study of memory CD4+ T cells and cytomegalovirus serostatus. Libraries were prepared by immunoSEQ multiplex PCR; TCRdb keeps only in-frame clonotypes and omits some of them. The table lists around 60,000 clones, about four fifths of them singletons. The sort gate was single viable CD3+CD4+CD8-CD45RO+ cells for memory CD4+ T cells. Sequenced input: memory CD4+ T cells from blood. These receptors were obtained from an adult in good health and CMV-seronegative. Some clones in this sample may be carry-over from other donors' samples.

The chain has TRBV7-3 and TRBJ2-4; the match to TRBD1 covers 11 bases. The length of the CDR3 is 15 residues. Germline CDR1 reads SGHTA; CDR2 reads FQGTGA. V lost 5 bases and J lost 10; bases outside the gene matches: 10. The CDR3 loop is CASSPAGGTGGIQYF. The CDR3 DNA reads as TGTGCCAGCAGCCCAGCCGGGGGGACAGGGGGAATTCAGTACTTC.

The rearrangement joins TRBV27 to TRBJ1-5, with 7 nucleotides matching TRBD1. The CDR3 has 14 residues. V was clipped by 6 bases and J by 1 base; unmatched bases: 3. CDR1 is MNHEY and CDR2 is SMNVEV in the germline V gene (reference sequence). CDR3 in amino acids: CASRGGGSNQPQHF. For the CDR3, the DNA is TGTGCCAGCAGAGGGGGCGGAAGCAATCAGCCCCAGCATTTT.

The chain couples TRBV4-2 to TRBJ1-3; TRBD1 might be the D (5 bases). Germline V gives CDR1 LGHNA, CDR2 YNFKEQ. V was pared by 0 bases and J by 6 bases, with 12 bases between. The CDR3 contains 15 residues. In nucleotides, the CDR3 is TGTGCCAGCAGCCAAGATTTAGGCAGGGAAAACACCATATATTTT. As protein: CASSQDLGRENTIYF.

The rearrangement uses TRBV10-3 and TRBJ2-1; 8 nucleotides agree with TRBD2. The CDR3 loop spans 14 amino acids. Trimming removed 6 bases from V and 5 bases from J; junction bases left unmatched: 6. Germline CDR1 reads ENHRY; CDR2 reads SYGVKD. DNA of the CDR3: TGTGCCATCAGGGGAGCGGGAGTCAACAATGAGCAGTTCTTC. This codes for CAIRGAGVNNEQFF.

The J gene is TRBJ1-1, the V gene TRBV7-2; D may be TRBD1 (5 bases). This CDR3 has 14 residues. Germline-derived CDR1 and CDR2 are SGHTA and FQGNSA. Trimming shortened V by 1 base and J by 2 bases, and 8 bases separated the two germline ends. The CDR3 spells CASSLGGFNTEAFF. In nucleotides, the CDR3 is TGTGCCAGCAGCTTAGGGGGGTTTAACACTGAAGCTTTCTTT.

The chain employs TRBV2 and TRBJ2-1; D call uncertain. CDR1 is SNHLY and CDR2 is FYNNEI in the germline V gene. Trimming took off 5 bases at V and 9 bases at J, with 8 bases between the two ends. This CDR3 comprises 11 residues. The CDR3 here is CASSYPTEQFF. The DNA for the CDR3 is TGTGCCAGCAGTTACCCCACTGAGCAGTTCTTC.

V usage is TRBV10-3 and J usage is TRBJ2-1; 8 nucleotides line up with TRBD2. In germline, CDR1 is ENHRY, CDR2 SYGVKD. The CDR3 loop spans 16 amino acids. With 6 bases clipped from V and 6 bases from J, the junction kept 13 bases outside the gene matches. The CDR3 DNA reads as TGTGCCATCAGGACCTTGTCCGGGAGGGGGGGCAATGAGCAGTTCTTC. Amino acid sequence: CAIRTLSGRGGNEQFF.

The chain carries TRBV4-3 and TRBJ2-6; D gene uncertain. Trimming took off 0 bases at V and 0 bases at J, with 9 bases between the two ends. Per the germline V gene, CDR1 is LGHNA and CDR2 is YSLEER. CDR3 length: 17 amino acids. CDR3 nucleotide sequence: TGCGCCAGCAGCCAAGAGGTCTCAGTCTCTGGGGCCAACGTCCTGACTTTC. Its protein is CASSQEVSVSGANVLTF.

This chain joins TRBV27 and TRBJ1-2; tentative D call: TRBD1 (6 bases). V was shortened by 3 bases and J by 6 bases, with 20 bases between the two germline ends. The CDR3 totals 16 residues. Germline assignment: CDR1 MNHEY and CDR2 SMNVEV (reference sequence). The CDR3 spells CASSFSSGGRGNGYTF. The CDR3 nucleotides read TGTGCCAGCAGTTTCTCTTCTGGCGGCAGGGGAAATGGCTACACCTTC.

The chain links TRBV7-9 to TRBJ1-2, with 9 bases lining up with TRBD1. Germline V gene lookup returns CDR1 SEHNR and CDR2 FQNEAQ (reference sequence). V lost 4 bases to trimming and J lost 7 bases; unmatched junction nucleotides: 4. This CDR3 spans 13 amino acids. CDR3 bases: TGTGCCAGCAGCTCACAGGGGGCGAGTGGCTACACCTTC. Amino acid sequence: CASSSQGASGYTF.

A single count supports this clone. The chain employs TRBV11-3 and TRBJ2-1; 9 nucleotides match TRBD2. Germline lookup yields CDR1 SGHNT and CDR2 YENEEA. Losses at the gene ends were 1 base for V and 0 bases for J; bases not matched to a gene: 7. The length of the CDR3 is 18 residues. The DNA for the CDR3 is TGTGCCAGCAGCTTAGGTAGCGGGAGAACAAGCTCCTACAATGAGCAGTTCTTC. As protein: CASSLGSGRTSSYNEQFF.

This clone was counted a single time. CDR3 coding DNA: TGCGCCAGCAGCTATGGAGGGGGGAACCAAGAGACCCAGTACTTC. Its protein is CASSYGGGNQETQYF. The chain is built from TRBV5-1 and TRBJ2-5; either TRBD1 or TRBD2 may supply D (6 bases each). V lost 3 bases and J 0 bases, leaving 12 bases between the germline ends. The CDR3 spans 15 residues. Germline V gene sequence: CDR1 SGHRS, CDR2 YFSETQ.

The chain recombines TRBV6-1 with TRBJ1-5; D gene uncertain. Deletions cut 5 bases from V and 6 bases from J, with 11 bases between. CDR3 length: 13 residues. In germline, CDR1 is MNHNS, CDR2 SASEGT. The CDR3 coding sequence is TGTGCCAGCAGTTGGGAGAGGAGTCAGCCCCAGCATTTT. Protein product: CASSWERSQPQHF.

V gene TRBV5-1 combines with J gene TRBJ1-4, with a possible D match to TRBD1 (6 bases). V was trimmed by 0 bases and J by 6 bases, leaving 12 bases between them. Per germline, CDR1 SGHRS and CDR2 YFSETQ. This CDR3 spans 15 amino acids. The CDR3 DNA follows: TGCGCCAGCAGCTTGGGGACAGCTGGTCATGAAAAACTGTTTTTT. The encoded protein is CASSLGTAGHEKLFF.

J is TRBJ1-2 and V is TRBV28, with 7 bases aligning to TRBD1. The V and J ends lost 6 bases and 9 bases, in that order; junction bases with no gene match: 7. Germline values: CDR1 MDHEN, CDR2 SYDVKM. The CDR3 spans 12 residues. The CDR3, as DNA: TGTGCCAGCAGCCTAGGGACAGCAAGCTACACCTTC. It encodes CASSLGTASYTF.

The chain employs TRBV28 and TRBJ1-2; 8 bases match TRBD1. V lost 6 bases to trimming and J lost 5 bases; unmatched junction nucleotides: 5. From germline, CDR1 is MDHEN and CDR2 SYDVKM. The CDR3 has 13 residues. The chain's CDR3 is CASRSNRGYGYTF. The CDR3 region has the DNA TGTGCCAGCAGGTCTAACAGGGGGTATGGCTACACCTTC.

As DNA, the CDR3 is TGTGCCAGTAGACAGGGTACCAATACGGAGCAGTTCTTC. Translation gives CASRQGTNTEQFF. The V and J genes are TRBV27 and TRBJ2-1, with 7 bases matching TRBD1. This CDR3 region has 13 residues. With V trimmed by 9 bases and J by 10 bases, 12 bases remained unmatched. Germline V gene sequence: CDR1 MNHEY, CDR2 SMNVEV (reference sequence).

V is TRBV5-1 and J is TRBJ1-5; D is possibly TRBD1 (6 bases). Trimming left V 9 bases short and J 3 bases short, with 16 bases between. The CDR3 spans 14 residues. Germline assignment: CDR1 SGHRS and CDR2 YFSETQ. The CDR3 nucleotides are TGCGCCACAGGGGATTGGGGGTTCAATCAGCCCCAGCATTTT. The encoded protein is CATGDWGFNQPQHF.

The chain is built from TRBV4-1 and TRBJ1-1; TRBD1 is a possible D gene (6 bases). V lost 4 bases, J lost 6 bases, and 12 bases lay in between. CDR1 MGHRA and CDR2 YSYEKL come from the germline V gene. The CDR3 is made up of 13 amino acids. DNA for the CDR3: TGCGCCAGCAGCCCGGGGGGCTGGGCTGAAGCTTTCTTT. It encodes CASSPGGWAEAFF.

This chain links TRBV6-1 with TRBJ1-4, with no clear D. CDR1 MNHNS and CDR2 SASEGT come from the germline V gene. The ends were cut back, 8 bases at V and 3 bases at J, with 10 bases in the middle. The CDR3 sequence is 13 residues long. CDR3: CASSVTANEKLFF. DNA of the CDR3: TGTGCCAGCTCGGTGACGGCTAATGAAAAACTGTTTTTT.

The chain couples TRBV28 to TRBJ1-5; D unclear. Germline V gene data show CDR1 as MDHEN and CDR2 as SYDVKM. This CDR3 has 14 residues. V was pared by 3 bases and J by 3 bases, with 9 bases between. CDR3 nucleotides: TGTGCCAGCAGTTTGTTTTCGGACAATCAGCCCCAGCATTTT. It is translated as CASSLFSDNQPQHF.

This clone was counted between two and nine times. The rearrangement joins TRBV10-3 to TRBJ2-2; D not certain. The CDR3 is made up of 12 amino acids. The V end lost 10 bases, the J end lost 9 bases, and 15 bases lay between the germline ends. CDR1 ENHRY and CDR2 SYGVKD come from the germline V gene. Written as DNA, the CDR3 is TGTGCCACCATGACCGGTTTCTGGGAGCTGTTTTTT. Protein: CATMTGFWELFF.

The V call is TRBV6-1, the J call TRBJ1-1, with a possible D match to TRBD1 (5 bases). The CDR3 runs 14 residues. Germline loops: CDR1 MNHNS, CDR2 SASEGT. V shed 4 bases and J shed 0 bases, with 9 bases lying between them. In DNA, the CDR3 is TGTGCCAGCAGTGTAAAGGGGATGAACACTGAAGCTTTCTTT. Its protein is CASSVKGMNTEAFF.

This chain links TRBV9 with TRBJ2-4, with D tentatively TRBD2 (6 bases). Germline CDR1 SGDLS, CDR2 YYNGEE. The length of the CDR3 is 16 residues. Deletions cut 0 bases from V and 6 bases from J, with 16 bases between. The CDR3 DNA follows: TGTGCCAGCAGCGTAGGACCCGCGGGGACCACAAACATTCAGTACTTC. It codes for CASSVGPAGTTNIQYF.

The genes are TRBV5-1 and TRBJ2-5, with TRBD1 as a possible D gene (6 bases). CDR1 SGHRS and CDR2 YFSETQ come from the germline V gene. Trimming took 5 bases from V and 5 from J, leaving 16 bases between them. This CDR3 has 14 residues. The DNA of the CDR3 is TGCGCCAGCAGTAAGGGACATCTCGGGGAGACCCAGTACTTC. Protein: CASSKGHLGETQYF.

V is TRBV4-1 and J is TRBJ2-5; D is uncertain. V gave up 2 bases and J gave up 5 bases, with 9 bases separating them. The CDR3 runs 13 residues. Germline CDR1 reads MGHRA; CDR2 reads YSYEKL. CDR3 nucleotides: TGCGCCAGCAGCCAATGGCAGATGGAGACCCAGTACTTC. It is translated as CASSQWQMETQYF.

The rearrangement joins TRBV2 to TRBJ2-3; no definite D call. Germline values: CDR1 SNHLY, CDR2 FYNNEI. This CDR3 contains 15 residues. V lost 4 bases and J 0 bases, leaving 11 bases between the germline ends. CDR3 loop: CASSVGQISTDTQYF. In DNA, the CDR3 is TGTGCCAGCAGTGTAGGCCAAATAAGCACAGATACGCAGTATTTT. The full variable domain, rest sourced from reference TRBV2 and TRBJ2-3, is EPEVTQTPSHQVTQMGQEVILRCVPISNHLYFYWYRQILGQKVEFLVSFYNNEISEKSEIFDDQFSVERPDGSNFTLKIRSTKLEDSAMYFCASSVGQISTDTQYFGPGTRLTVL.

This chain uses TRBV28 with TRBJ1-1; D perhaps matches TRBD1 (5 bases). Deletions cut 2 bases from V and 3 bases from J, with 7 bases between. Germline assignment: CDR1 MDHEN and CDR2 SYDVKM. This CDR3 is built from 13 residues. The CDR3 sequence is CASSLIGDTEAFF. The CDR3 DNA is TGTGCCAGCAGTTTAATAGGGGACACTGAAGCTTTCTTT. Complete variable domain (other parts from reference TRBV28 and TRBJ1-1): DVKVTQSSRYLVKRTGEKVFLECVQDMDHENMFWYRQDPGLGLRLIYFSYDVKMKEKGDIPEGYSVSREKKERFSLILESASTNQTSMYLCASSLIGDTEAFFGQGTRLTVV.

The chain combines TRBV6-6 with TRBJ1-4; 9 nucleotides match TRBD1. This CDR3 is 15 amino acids long. The germline gives CDR1 MNHNY, CDR2 SVGAGI (reference sequence). V was pared by 2 bases and J by 5 bases, with 3 bases of the junction left unmatched. As DNA, the CDR3 is TGTGCCAGCAGTTACCCGACAGGGGGAAATGAAAAACTGTTTTTT. It is translated as CASSYPTGGNEKLFF.

The chain uses TRBV27 and TRBJ1-3, with 10 bases lining up with TRBD1. The CDR3 extends over 16 amino acids. Per germline, CDR1 MNHEY and CDR2 SMNVEV (reference sequence). V gave up 0 bases and J gave up 2 bases; unmatched junction bases: 1. The CDR3 spells CASSLSGTGAGNTIYF. The CDR3 DNA is TGTGCCAGCAGTTTATCCGGGACAGGGGCTGGAAACACCATATATTTT.